This paragraph reports one TCR beta chain. Its antigen remains unidentified. TCRdb re-called the 5' RACE reads through MiXCR, storing one row per CDR3 protein. The sample contains just under 65,000 distinct CDR3 sequences, roughly 22% of which appear only once. Whole-study findings and limits: Whole repertoires were not studied in the larger cohort, only one V-J beta rearrangement.

The sample consisted of memory CD4+ T cells sorted from a lymph node. Sample subset: memory CD4+ T cells, CD4+CD45RO+CD25-. This TCR came from a female donor with breast cancer.

CDR3 coding DNA: TGTGCCAGCAGAGTTGTGGGACGGGACTTCTGGCCCCAGCATTTT. Protein product: CASRVVGRDFWPQHF. The genes are TRBV12-3 or TRBV12-4 and TRBJ1-5; maybe TRBD1 (5 bases). The CDR3 is 15 residues long. The ends were cut back, 6 bases at V and 9 bases at J, with 21 bases in the middle.